This T cell receptor (beta chain) is from a study of PD-1 blockade in classical Hodgkin lymphoma. Overall study findings and caveats: Whereas CD4+ TCR diversity had risen significantly by C4D1, CD8+ TCR diversity had not. Newly diagnosed patients had baseline TCR diversity that was reportedly lower than that of healthy donors. Repertoire difference causes, possibly disease activity or prior therapy, remain undefined. Exclusion was the outcome for patients who began nivolumab under 1 year after ASCT.

In the case of this clone: Its antigen is not identified.

The CDR3 is made up of 13 amino acids. Per germline, CDR1 MNHNS and CDR2 SASEGT. Trimming removed 0 bases from V and 3 bases from J, with 5 bases in between. The protocol was immunoSEQ multiplex PCR, while the TCRdb copy is restricted to in-frame clones and leaves out a portion. The sample consists of about 24,000 clones, around 68% of them appearing once. Time point given: cycle 4 day 1 (C4D1), after five to seven weeks of nivolumab. Each patient relapsed following autologous stem cell transplantation, and prior brentuximab vedotin exposure differed. This chain uses TRBV6-1 with TRBJ1-1; D not certain. The sequences come from peripheral blood mononuclear cells (PBMCs), collected before the fourth cycle of nivolumab. The sequence derives from a human donor with classical Hodgkin lymphoma. Here the CDR3 reads CASSEAGHTEAFF. The CDR3 DNA reads as TGTGCCAGCAGTGAAGCAGGGCACACTGAAGCTTTCTTT.